The sequence of this TCR beta chain was determined in a study of cytomegalovirus exposure and HLA in healthy donors. Healthy bone marrow donors made up the donors. Germline CDR1 reads SGHTS; CDR2 reads YDEGEE. The trim removed 3 bases at V and 3 bases at J, leaving 3 bases unmatched. The CDR3 is 14 residues long. 60 Vbeta and 13 Jbeta primers were used in PCR. Assay used: immunoSEQ multiplex PCR; TCRdb lists only in-frame clones, some missing. The sample has approximately 150,000 clones; the top ten hold 1.5% to 2%. Sequencing was performed on PBMCs. This rearrangement joins TRBV5-8 to TRBJ2-7; 10 positions agree with TRBD2. This TCR was sampled from a woman between 45 and 65 years old in good health and CMV-seronegative. The CDR3: CASSWGLASYEQYF. CDR3 bases: TGTGCCAGCAGCTGGGGACTAGCGAGCTACGAGCAGTACTTC.